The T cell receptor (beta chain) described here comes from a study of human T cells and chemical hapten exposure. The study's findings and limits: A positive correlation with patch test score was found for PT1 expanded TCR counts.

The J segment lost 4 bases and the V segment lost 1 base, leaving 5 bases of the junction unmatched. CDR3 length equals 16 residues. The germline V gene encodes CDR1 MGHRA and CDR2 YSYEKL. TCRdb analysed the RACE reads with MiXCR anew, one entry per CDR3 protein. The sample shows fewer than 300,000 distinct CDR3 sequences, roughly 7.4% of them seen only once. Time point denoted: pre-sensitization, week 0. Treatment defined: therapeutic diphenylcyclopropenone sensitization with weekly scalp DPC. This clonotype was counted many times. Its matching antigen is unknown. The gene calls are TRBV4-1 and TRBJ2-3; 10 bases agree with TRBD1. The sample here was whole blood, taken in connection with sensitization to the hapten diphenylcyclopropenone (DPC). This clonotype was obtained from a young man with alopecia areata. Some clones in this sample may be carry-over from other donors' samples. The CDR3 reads CASSQGDRGGADTQYF. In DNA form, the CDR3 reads TGCGCCAGCAGCCAAGGGGACAGGGGAGGAGCAGATACGCAGTATTTT.